These 26 T cell receptor beta chains came from one sample sequenced in a study of T-cell reconstitution after alpha-beta-depleted transplantation in children. Preparation of the TCRbeta library involved a method that used unique molecular identifiers. TCRdb reprocessed the PCR reads via MiXCR and lists one record per CDR3 protein. The repertoire has about 900,000 distinct CDR3 sequences, about 26% of them found once; the top ten carry about 28%. This specimen was PBMCs, mostly from graft donor cells, taken 360 days after TCRalphabeta/CD19-depleted stem cell transplant. The receptor set was obtained from a boy under three years old who had a stem cell transplant for SCID, so the T cells may come from the graft donor.

The V call is TRBV29-1, the J call TRBJ2-1, with D hard to call. The V and J ends lost 1 base and 4 bases respectively, with 14 bases between them. The CDR3 runs 15 residues. Per the germline V gene, CDR1 is SQVTM and CDR2 is ANQGSEA. DNA of the CDR3: TGCAGCGTTGAAGTTTCAGGACCCAGATACAATGAGCAGTTCTTC. Translation: CSVEVSGPRYNEQFF.

Only a few counts were recorded for this clonotype. The chain combines TRBV20-1 with TRBJ1-1; 7 positions match TRBD1. Germline V gene lookup returns CDR1 DFQATT and CDR2 SNEGSKA (reference sequence). After removal of 4 bases from V and 1 base from J, the junction contained 6 bases not matched to a gene. The CDR3 runs to 14 residues. CDR3 protein: CSATSGGRNTEAFF. The CDR3 DNA follows: TGCAGTGCTACCTCAGGGGGTAGGAACACTGAAGCTTTCTTT.

The V gene is TRBV7-8, the J gene TRBJ2-7, with D possibly being TRBD1 (7 bases). Trimming left V 3 bases short and J 0 bases short, with 21 bases between. Germline V lookup: CDR1 SGHVS, CDR2 FQNEAQ. There are 18 residues in the CDR3. CDR3: CASSLAPRGAGSSYEQYF. The CDR3 coding sequence is TGTGCCAGCAGCTTGGCCCCCAGGGGGGCTGGTAGCTCCTACGAGCAGTACTTC.

Only a few counts were recorded for this clonotype. The gene calls are TRBV9 and TRBJ2-5; weak D call: TRBD2 (6 bases). This CDR3 region has 15 residues. Germline CDR1 SGDLS, CDR2 YYNGEE. V was trimmed by 0 bases and J by 5 bases, leaving 14 bases between them. CDR3 sequence reads: CASSVGERGTETQYF. The CDR3 bases are TGTGCCAGCAGCGTAGGGGAGCGCGGGACGGAGACCCAGTACTTC.

This clonotype showed up just a few times. The chain has TRBV15 and TRBJ2-7, with 7 nucleotides matching TRBD2. With 0 bases clipped from V and 3 bases from J, the junction kept 2 bases outside the gene matches. CDR1 and CDR2 (germline): LNHNV, YYDKDF (reference sequence). This CDR3 comprises 14 residues. CDR3 nucleotides: TGTGCCACCAGCAGAGATGGGGGGGACTACGAGCAGTACTTC. Its protein product is CATSRDGGDYEQYF.

This clonotype was observed a few times. In DNA, the CDR3 is TGTGCCAGCAGCGCTAACGTCCCAGATACGCAGTATTTT. Amino acid sequence: CASSANVPDTQYF. The rearrangement uses TRBV7-3 and TRBJ2-3; no definite D call. Germline V lookup: CDR1 SGHTA, CDR2 FQGTGA. CDR3 size: 13 residues. V lost 5 bases, J lost 4 bases, and 10 bases lay in between.

V and J are TRBV2 and TRBJ2-2; tentatively, D is TRBD1 (5 bases). The V gene's germline CDR1 is SNHLY and CDR2 FYNNEI. The CDR3 runs 14 residues. V was pared by 8 bases and J by 3 bases, with 13 bases between. Written as DNA, the CDR3 is TGTGCCAGCCGTCCTGGGGCATACACCGGGGAGCTGTTTTTT. This encodes CASRPGAYTGELFF.

The rearrangement joins TRBV29-1 to TRBJ2-2; D is unresolved. There are 13 residues in the CDR3. Trimming stripped 1 base from V and 8 bases from J, with 11 bases between. The V gene's germline CDR1 is SQVTM and CDR2 ANQGSEA. CDR3 DNA sequence: TGCAGCGTTGAAGGGCGCAGTCAAGGGGAGCTGTTTTTT. It translates to CSVEGRSQGELFF.

The CDR3 sequence: CASSQGVNRGNEKLFF. CDR3 DNA sequence: TGCGCCAGCAGCCAAGGCGTAAACAGGGGTAATGAAAAACTGTTTTTT. This sequence joins TRBV4-1 and TRBJ1-4; 7 nucleotides line up with TRBD1. Trimming removed 1 base from V and 4 bases from J; junction bases left unmatched: 6. CDR1 is MGHRA, CDR2 YSYEKL, per germline. This CDR3 has 16 residues.

The sample holds a few counts of this clonotype. An end of the junction does not agree with germline; a read error may underlie this. V gene TRBV20-1 combines with J gene TRBJ2-2; D may match TRBD1 or TRBD2 (7 bases each). CDR1 DFQATT and CDR2 SNEGSKA come from the germline V gene (reference sequence). CDR3 length equals 17 residues. The CDR3 nucleotides read TGCAGTGCTAGGCCAGGCGGGGGAACAGGGGCGACCGGGGAGCTTTTTTTT. Its translation is CSARPGGGTGATGELFF.

Many counts were recorded for this clonotype. This chain links TRBV5-1 with TRBJ2-1; D is perhaps TRBD1 (6 bases). Trimming removed 5 bases at V and 7 bases at J, with 16 bases between. From germline, CDR1 is SGHRS and CDR2 YFSETQ. The CDR3 has 14 amino acids. The CDR3, as DNA: TGCGCCAGCAGAGATTGGACAGCCCTTAATGAGCAGTTCTTC. This sequence encodes CASRDWTALNEQFF.

The V gene is TRBV7-7, the J gene TRBJ2-2; TRBD1 matches 8 bases. This CDR3 is 15 amino acids long. Per the germline V gene, CDR1 is SSHAT and CDR2 is FNYEAQ (reference sequence). The V and J ends lost 5 bases and 3 bases, in that order; junction bases with no gene match: 5. The CDR3 region has the DNA TGTGCCAGCAGCCCTGGACAGGGCCACACCGGGGAGCTGTTTTTT. Translating gives CASSPGQGHTGELFF.

This chain connects TRBV24-1 to TRBJ2-5; weak D call: TRBD1 (5 bases). V dropped 4 bases and J dropped 3 bases, with 14 bases sitting between them. This CDR3 region has 15 residues. In germline, CDR1 is KGHDR, CDR2 SFDVKD. CDR3 amino acids: CATSDSTAREETQYF. In DNA form, the CDR3 reads TGTGCCACCAGTGACTCGACAGCCCGAGAAGAGACCCAGTACTTC.

This clonotype was seen only a few times. The chain joins TRBV12-3 or TRBV12-4 to TRBJ2-1; D is perhaps TRBD2 (6 bases). This CDR3 has 15 residues. V dropped 3 bases and J dropped 5 bases, with 14 bases sitting between them. The CDR3 bases are TGTGCCAGCAGTTTGTGGAGGGCCTGGGACAATGAGCAGTTCTTC. It yields the protein CASSLWRAWDNEQFF.

This clonotype was recorded a few times. The chain couples TRBV15 to TRBJ1-1, with D tentatively TRBD1 (6 bases). Per germline, CDR1 LNHNV and CDR2 YYDKDF (reference sequence). The CDR3 extends over 15 amino acids. Between the trimmed V and J ends, which lost 4 bases and 0 bases, there was a span of 12 bases. The CDR3 DNA is TGTGCCACCAGCACCGTGACAGGATTGAACACTGAAGCTTTCTTT. Translating gives CATSTVTGLNTEAFF. The whole variable domain, filled in from reference TRBV15 and TRBJ1-1, reads DAMVIQNPRYQVTQFGKPVTLSCSQTLNHNVMYWYQQKSSQAPKLLFHYYDKDFNNEADTPDNFQSRRPNTSFCFLDIRSPGLGDTAMYLCATSTVTGLNTEAFFGQGTRLTVV.

The chain recombines TRBV20-1 with TRBJ2-1; D is ambiguous. The germline V gene encodes CDR1 DFQATT and CDR2 SNEGSKA (reference sequence). V shed 0 bases and J shed 4 bases, with 16 bases lying between them. The CDR3 extends over 16 amino acids. The CDR3 DNA is TGCAGTGCTAGAGATCGTTTTAGGGCCGAATACAATGAGCAGTTCTTC. Protein product: CSARDRFRAEYNEQFF.

The chain couples TRBV19 to TRBJ2-6, with D hard to call. The germline V gene encodes CDR1 LNHDA and CDR2 SQIVND (reference sequence). The V and J ends lost 6 bases and 0 bases respectively, with 6 bases between them. The CDR3 spans 14 residues. The CDR3, as DNA: TGTGCCAGTAGGTCCCTCTCTGGGGCCAACGTCCTGACTTTC. Its protein product is CASRSLSGANVLTF.

The rearrangement uses TRBV7-9 and TRBJ1-4; TRBD1 is a possible D gene (5 bases). Germline CDR1 reads SEHNR; CDR2 reads FQNEAQ (reference sequence). The CDR3 runs 14 residues. Trimming removed 6 bases from V and 7 bases from J, with 15 bases in between. In DNA form, the CDR3 reads TGTGCCAGCAGGAAGGCAGGGTTGGGTGAAAAACTGTTTTTT. This translates into CASRKAGLGEKLFF.

In its sample, this clonotype was seen a few times. The chain employs TRBV3-1 and TRBJ2-7, with D perhaps matching TRBD2 (5 bases). The germline gives CDR1 LGHDT, CDR2 YNNKEL (reference sequence). The CDR3 has 15 residues. Trimming took 0 bases from V and 5 from J, leaving 14 bases between them. CDR3 region: CASSQDMRELHEQYF. The DNA for the CDR3 is TGTGCCAGCAGCCAAGATATGAGGGAACTGCACGAGCAGTACTTC.

The V and J genes are TRBV2 and TRBJ2-1; 9 bases agree with TRBD1. V was clipped by 11 bases and J by 9 bases; unmatched bases: 29. CDR3 length: 19 residues. CDR1 SNHLY and CDR2 FYNNEI come from the germline V gene. In DNA, the CDR3 is TGTGCCTTCAGTTCGCTAGGGACAGGGAGTTTACGGTTACGCGGTGAGCAGTTCTTC. The encoded protein is CAFSSLGTGSLRLRGEQFF.

The chain links TRBV4-3 to TRBJ2-1; 11 positions agree with TRBD1. Unmatched junction bases numbered 9, after V lost 4 bases and J lost 7 bases. From germline, CDR1 is LGHNA and CDR2 YSLEER. There are 16 residues in the CDR3. The CDR3 loop reads CASSRYRDRGWNEQFF. CDR3 sequence (DNA): TGCGCCAGCAGCCGTTACCGGGACAGGGGGTGGAATGAGCAGTTCTTC.

The chain links TRBV20-1 to TRBJ2-3, with 11 bases lining up with TRBD2. CDR1 DFQATT and CDR2 SNEGSKA come from the germline V gene (reference sequence). V gave up 6 bases and J gave up 5 bases; unmatched junction bases: 4. The CDR3 sequence is 13 residues long. CDR3 nucleotides: TGCAGTGCCTCTAGCGGGGGGCGAGATACGCAGTATTTT. Translated, it gives CSASSGGRDTQYF.

The chain joins TRBV5-1 to TRBJ2-2; no firm D call. The CDR3 loop spans 16 amino acids. V shed 0 bases and J shed 2 bases, with 11 bases lying between them. Germline V CDR1 and CDR2: SGHRS, YFSETQ. The CDR3 protein is CASSLVAGDNTGELFF. CDR3 DNA: TGCGCCAGCAGCTTGGTAGCAGGAGATAACACCGGGGAGCTGTTTTTT.

This clonotype appeared a few times. V and J are TRBV12-3 or TRBV12-4 and TRBJ2-1; D is unclear. Trimming pared 5 bases from V and 9 bases from J, leaving 11 bases between. CDR3 size: 12 residues. The CDR3 reads CASSIQWGEQFF. In DNA form, the CDR3 reads TGTGCCAGCAGTATCCAGTGGGGTGAGCAGTTCTTC.

In its sample, this clonotype was seen a few times. The V and J genes are TRBV2 and TRBJ2-3, with TRBD2 matching over 9 bases. With V trimmed by 10 bases and J by 2 bases, 10 bases remained unmatched. The CDR3 has 15 residues. Per the germline V gene, CDR1 is SNHLY and CDR2 is FYNNEI. CDR3 DNA sequence: TGTGCCACCAATTTACTAGCGGGCATCACAGATACGCAGTATTTT. Translation gives CATNLLAGITDTQYF.

This clonotype was detected only a few times. V is TRBV5-1 and J is TRBJ1-2; D ambiguous. Germline lookup yields CDR1 SGHRS and CDR2 YFSETQ. This CDR3 has 14 residues. V was pared by 0 bases and J by 4 bases, with 10 bases between. CDR3 loop: CASSLGTVSYGYTF. For the CDR3, the DNA is TGCGCCAGCAGCTTGGGGACTGTTTCCTATGGCTACACCTTC.